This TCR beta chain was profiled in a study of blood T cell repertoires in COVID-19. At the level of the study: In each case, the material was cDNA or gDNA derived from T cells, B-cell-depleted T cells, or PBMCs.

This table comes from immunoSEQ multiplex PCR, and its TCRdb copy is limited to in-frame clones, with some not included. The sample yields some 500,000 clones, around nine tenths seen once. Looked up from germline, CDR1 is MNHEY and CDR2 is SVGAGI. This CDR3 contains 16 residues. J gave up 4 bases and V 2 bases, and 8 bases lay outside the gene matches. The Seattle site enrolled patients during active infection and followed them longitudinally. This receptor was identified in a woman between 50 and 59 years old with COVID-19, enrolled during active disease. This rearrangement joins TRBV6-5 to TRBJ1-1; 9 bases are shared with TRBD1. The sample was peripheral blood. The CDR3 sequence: CASSYPIGQGITEAFF. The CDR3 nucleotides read TGTGCCAGCAGTTACCCTATCGGACAGGGGATCACTGAAGCTTTCTTT.